This T cell receptor beta chain originates from a study of blood T cell repertoires in COVID-19. Enrolled during active infection, Seattle patients were then followed longitudinally. CDR3 length: 14 residues. After removal of 7 bases from V and 0 bases from J, the junction contained 5 bases not matched to a gene. Germline assignment: CDR1 SGHRS and CDR2 YFSETQ. This table comes from immunoSEQ multiplex PCR, and its TCRdb copy is limited to in-frame clones, with some not included. Of 90,000 or so clones in the sample, under 90% were seen once. The specimen sequenced was peripheral blood. J is TRBJ2-3 and V is TRBV5-1; 7 positions match TRBD1. This receptor was identified in a man aged 55 to 70 with COVID-19, enrolled during active disease. The CDR3 region has the DNA TGCGCCAGCCGGGACAGCTTAAGCACAGATACGCAGTATTTT. Amino acids: CASRDSLSTDTQYF.